The text below deals with one T cell receptor beta chain. The study drew its donors from healthy HIV-negative adults without recent acute infections or vaccinations. Per germline, CDR1 KGHSH and CDR2 LQKENI. V was pared by 1 base and J by 6 bases, with 12 bases between. The CDR3 spans 14 residues. These data come from a study of shared clonotypes between healthy human individuals. The run depth of the assay was deep. Sequenced by immunoSEQ multiplex PCR; TCRdb stores in-frame clones only, minus some. The repertoire holds some 500,000 clones, with around 79% as singletons. The sample taken for sequencing was PBMCs. V and J are TRBV18 and TRBJ1-1, with D hard to call. The receptor comes from a woman between 35 and 50 years old in good health. Some clones in this sample may be carry-over from other donors' samples. CDR3 amino acids: CASSPREGRAEAFF. In DNA form, the CDR3 reads TGTGCCAGCTCACCACGGGAGGGAAGGGCTGAAGCTTTCTTT.